This T cell receptor (beta chain) was found in a study of blood T cell repertoires in COVID-19. Overall study: PBMCs, B-cell-depleted T cells, or T cells were the source of the cDNA or gDNA that made up the material.

As processed by the authors: It was from reference gene primer amplification that nucleated cell counts were estimated. The repertoire was sequenced with immunoSEQ multiplex PCR; TCRdb's copy has only in-frame clones and lacks some. V, J and clone size were drawn from that table, and D and trimming were deduced from the DNA. The repertoire holds about 270,000 clones, with 80% to 90% as singletons. Participants, about 18 to 89 years old, spanned about two dozen US areas. The CDR3 has 15 residues. Germline V gene sequence: CDR1 SEHNR, CDR2 FQNEAQ (reference sequence). The germline V and J ends were trimmed by 5 bases and 2 bases, with 16 bases remaining between them.

The V gene is TRBV7-9, the J gene TRBJ2-7; D may be TRBD2 (5 bases). Sequencing was performed on PBMCs or T cells enriched from blood (not recorded which). The clonotype was recovered from a woman under 30 who had recovered from COVID-19. In nucleotides, the CDR3 is TGTGCCAGCAGCAAGTTGCGAGGGAATACCTACGAGCAGTACTTC. As protein: CASSKLRGNTYEQYF.